The clone carrying this TCR beta chain came up a few times. Its antigen is still unknown. This record belongs to a study of graft-versus-host responses after intestinal transplantation. Overall study findings and caveats: Across patients carrying graft-donor T cell macrochimerism, allografts held high graft-versus-host to host-versus-graft clonal ratios.

The protocol was immunoSEQ multiplex PCR, while the TCRdb copy is restricted to in-frame clones and leaves out a portion. Here the sample spans 100,000 or so clones, roughly 91% being singletons. V was shortened by 2 bases and J by 1 base, with 8 bases between the two germline ends. The CDR3 is 14 residues long. Germline V gene lookup returns CDR1 ENHRY and CDR2 SYGVKD. The rearrangement joins TRBV10-3 to TRBJ1-2; D gene unclear. This TCR derives from a human donor who was the organ donor for an intestinal transplant. Material: unstimulated CD4+ T cells sorted from spleen or lymph node cells, obtained before transplant. In DNA form, the CDR3 reads TGTGCCATCAGTGAGAGGGAGGGTAACTATGGCTACACCTTC. It encodes CAISEREGNYGYTF.